In this sample, the clone carrying this T cell receptor beta chain turned up once. As yet, its antigen is unknown. This entry is derived from a study of neoadjuvant anti-PD-1 for oral cavity cancer. Study information: Patients mostly received three to four biweekly nivolumab doses at 3 mg/kg before surgery. Points from the study as a whole: Non-responders to neoadjuvant nivolumab had significantly more clonal PBMC T cells than responders. Each response group had just a few patients in TCR analyses.

CDR3 size: 14 residues. Germline V gene data show CDR1 as MRHNA and CDR2 as SNTAGT. The trim removed 6 bases at V and 5 bases at J, leaving 5 bases unmatched. Six replicates per PBMC sample, mostly from around 500 ng of genomic DNA. TCRdb's copy holds only in-frame clones and misses some; the assay was immunoSEQ multiplex PCR. This table has tens of thousands of clones, around 85% appearing once. The sequence was obtained from a person aged 35-79 years with oral cavity squamous cell carcinoma. The chain joins TRBV6-4 to TRBJ2-1; 9 bases map to TRBD2. Sequenced material: PBMCs, taken before nivolumab (anti-PD-1) treatment. DNA of the CDR3: TGTGCCAGCAGAGTACTAGCGGGCCACAATGAGCAGTTCTTC. Translation: CASRVLAGHNEQFF.